Reported below is one T cell receptor beta chain. The sample belongs to a study of control samples from healthy donors and cancer patients. Sequenced by immunoSEQ multiplex PCR; TCRdb stores in-frame clones only, minus some. Of 170,000 or so clones listed, approximately 90% are singletons. The CDR3 covers 15 residues. Trimming stripped 6 bases from V and 4 bases from J, with 19 bases between. Germline values: CDR1 KGHSH, CDR2 LQKENI. This receptor was taken from a man younger than 45 in good health. The sequencing input was blood. V usage is TRBV18 and J usage is TRBJ2-7; the D gene is possibly TRBD1 (6 bases). The CDR3, as DNA: TGTGCCAGCTCCGGGCTGAGACAGGTATTTTACGAGCAGTACTTC. Translating gives CASSGLRQVFYEQYF.